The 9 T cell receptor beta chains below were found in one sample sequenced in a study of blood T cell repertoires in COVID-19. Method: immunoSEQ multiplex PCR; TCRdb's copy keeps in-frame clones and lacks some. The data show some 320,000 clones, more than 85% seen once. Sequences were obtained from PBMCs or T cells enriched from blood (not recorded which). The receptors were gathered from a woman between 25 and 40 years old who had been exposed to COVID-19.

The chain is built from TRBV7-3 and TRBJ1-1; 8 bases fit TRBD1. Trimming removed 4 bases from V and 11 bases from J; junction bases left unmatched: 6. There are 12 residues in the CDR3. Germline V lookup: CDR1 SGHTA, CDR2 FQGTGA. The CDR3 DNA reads TGTGCCAGCAGCTCAGACAGGGGTGTGGCTTTCTTT. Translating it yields CASSSDRGVAFF. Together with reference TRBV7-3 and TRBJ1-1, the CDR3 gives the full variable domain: GAGVSQTPSNKVTEKGKYVELRCDPISGHTALYWYRQSLGQGPEFLIYFQGTGAADDSGLPNDRFFAVRPEGSVSTLKIQRTERGDSAVYLCASSSDRGVAFFGQGTRLTVV.

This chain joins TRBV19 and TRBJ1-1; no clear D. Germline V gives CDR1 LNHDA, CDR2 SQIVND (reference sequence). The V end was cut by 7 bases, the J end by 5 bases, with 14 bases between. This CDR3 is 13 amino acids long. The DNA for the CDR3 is TGTGCCAGTATTCCCGACCGAGGGACTGAAGCTTTCTTT. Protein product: CASIPDRGTEAFF.

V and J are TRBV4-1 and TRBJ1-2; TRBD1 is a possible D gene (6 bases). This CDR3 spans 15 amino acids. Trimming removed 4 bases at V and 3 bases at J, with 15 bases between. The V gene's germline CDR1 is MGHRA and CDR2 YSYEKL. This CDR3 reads CASSLHLQGDYGYTF. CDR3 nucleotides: TGCGCCAGCAGCCTTCACTTACAGGGCGACTATGGCTACACCTTC.

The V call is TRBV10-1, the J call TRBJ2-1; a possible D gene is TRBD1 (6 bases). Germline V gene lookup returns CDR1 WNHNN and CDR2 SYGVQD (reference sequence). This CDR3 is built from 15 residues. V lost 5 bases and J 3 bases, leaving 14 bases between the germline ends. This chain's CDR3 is CASSNRVWFYNEQFF. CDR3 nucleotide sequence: TGCGCCAGCAGTAACAGGGTATGGTTCTACAATGAGCAGTTCTTC.

The chain's CDR3 is CASSLVARQGGCQPQHF. DNA of the CDR3: TGTGCCAGCAGCTTGGTTGCGAGACAGGGTGGATGTCAGCCCCAGCATTTT. The rearrangement links TRBV5-7 to TRBJ1-5; 7 positions match TRBD1. TRBV5-7 is designated an ORF whose function remains uncertain. V shed 0 bases and J 6 bases; nucleotides not matched to a gene: 12. This CDR3 spans 17 amino acids.

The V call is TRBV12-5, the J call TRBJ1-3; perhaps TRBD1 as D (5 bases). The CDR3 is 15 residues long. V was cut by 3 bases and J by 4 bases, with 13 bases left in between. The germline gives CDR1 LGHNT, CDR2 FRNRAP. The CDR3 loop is CASGFPGTLGNTIYF. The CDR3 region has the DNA TGTGCTAGTGGTTTCCCCGGGACTCTGGGAAACACCATATATTTT.

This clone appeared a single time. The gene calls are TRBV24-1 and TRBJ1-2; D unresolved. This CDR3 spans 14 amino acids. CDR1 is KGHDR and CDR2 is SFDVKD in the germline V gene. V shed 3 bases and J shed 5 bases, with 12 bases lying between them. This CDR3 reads CATSDLGRMYGYTF. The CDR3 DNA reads TGTGCCACCAGTGATCTAGGCCGGATGTATGGCTACACCTTC.

The CDR3 here is CASSLELGASNQPQHF. CDR3 DNA sequence: TGTGCCAGCAGCTTGGAGCTGGGAGCTAGCAATCAGCCCCAGCATTTT. The chain employs TRBV7-9 and TRBJ1-5; D call uncertain. V lost 3 bases, J lost 0 bases, and 12 bases lay in between. From germline, CDR1 is SEHNR and CDR2 FQNEAQ (reference sequence). This CDR3 spans 16 amino acids.

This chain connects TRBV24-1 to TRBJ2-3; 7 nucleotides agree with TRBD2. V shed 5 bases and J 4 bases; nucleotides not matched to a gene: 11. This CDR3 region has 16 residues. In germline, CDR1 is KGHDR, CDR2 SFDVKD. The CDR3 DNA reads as TGTGCCACCAGTGCCTCTGGGGGGGGTGTCGCAGATACGCAGTATTTT. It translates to CATSASGGGVADTQYF.